A selection of T cell receptor beta chains follows, all from one sample in a study of regulatory T cells in long-lasting Graves disease. Using its own MiXCR run on the multiplex PCR reads, TCRdb lists one record per CDR3 protein. The top ten clones hold approximately 9% of a sample with about half a million distinct CDR3 sequences, around 12% of them seen once. This sample was also put to use in a study of T cells in Graves' hyperthyroidism and ophthalmopathy.

The starting material was peripheral blood mononuclear cells (PBMCs), obtained at new diagnosis, from a patient treated with antithyroid drugs. The receptors here all came from a woman aged 25 to 39 with Graves disease. The CDR3 runs from the conserved cysteine through the conserved F or W. The D gene is left open where the match is weak. Expanded clones are given a class, and other clones once, few, many or no size at all.

TRBJ2-5	few	-	TRBV28	TGTGCCAGCAGGACAGCGGTAGAGACCCAGTACTTC	CASRTAVETQYF
TRBJ2-1	-	TRBD2	TRBV14	TGTGCCAGCAGCCAAGAAGCCGGGACTAGCGGAAGAGGTAATGAGCAGTTCTTC	CASSQEAGTSGRGNEQFF
TRBJ1-1	-	TRBD1	TRBV19	TGTGCCAGTAGCCCGACAGGGGTGATCACTGAAGCTTTCTTT	CASSPTGVITEAFF
TRBJ2-1	many	TRBD2	TRBV6-1	TGTGCCAGCAGGAGGACTAGCGGGATCTACAATGAGCAGTTCTTC	CASRRTSGIYNEQFF
TRBJ1-6	-	-	TRBV6-5	TGTGCCAGCAGTTATCGCCTTGGGTCACCCTTCCACTTT	CASSYRLGSPFHF
TRBJ2-1	-	TRBD1	TRBV24-1	TGTGCCACCAGTGATAGGGACAGGGGCGATTACAATGAGCAGTTCTTC	CATSDRDRGDYNEQFF
TRBJ2-3	few	-	TRBV19	TGTGCCAGTAGTACGGGACGTACTGCTAGCACAGATACGCAGTATTTT	CASSTGRTASTDTQYF
TRBJ1-2	few	-	TRBV7-9	TGTGCCAGCAGCTTAGGGGCGGGAGGTACCGGCCCTCATTTCTATGGCTACACCTTC	CASSLGAGGTGPHFYGYTF
TRBJ1-3	many	-	TRBV10-3	TGTGCCATCAGCCCCGGGACAGGAAACACCATATATTTT	CAISPGTGNTIYF
TRBJ2-7	-	-	TRBV7-2	TGTGCCAGCAGCCCACGACAGGCAGGGCTACCTAACGACCAGTACTTC	CASSPRQAGLPNDQYF
TRBJ2-5	many	-	TRBV2	TGTGCCAGCTTTTGGCCCCGGAGGCAAGAGACCCAGTACTTC	CASFWPRRQETQYF
TRBJ2-1	many	-	TRBV27	TGTGCCAGCAGTTTAGGGGGACCCGGGAATGAGCAGTTCTTC	CASSLGGPGNEQFF
TRBJ1-2	-	-	TRBV28	TGTGCCAGCAGTTTTAGGGCGAGTGGCTACACCTTC	CASSFRASGYTF
TRBJ1-1	many	TRBD1	TRBV20-1	TGCAGTGCTAGGACAGGGGCTGAAGCTTTCTTT	CSARTGAEAFF
TRBJ1-2	-	TRBD1	TRBV2	TGTGCCAGCAGTCCTCTACAGGGGGCGAATGGCTACACCTTC	CASSPLQGANGYTF
TRBJ1-2	-	-	TRBV7-3	TGTGCCAGCAGCTTACTCGGCGGCAGTCCCTATTATGGCTACACCTTC	CASSLLGGSPYYGYTF
TRBJ2-7	few	TRBD2	TRBV20-1	TGCAGTGCTAGAGATCCTGGGCGGGCACCGGGGGGGTACTTC	CSARDPGRAPGGYF
TRBJ1-4	few	-	TRBV7-9	TGTGCCAGCAGCAGGGACACCGATGAAAAACTGTTTTTT	CASSRDTDEKLFF
TRBJ2-2	many	TRBD1	TRBV12-3/TRBV12-4	TGTGCCAGCAGTCACCGGGACAGGGCCACCGGGGAGCTGTTTTTT	CASSHRDRATGELFF
TRBJ1-3	few	-	TRBV7-3	TGTGCCAGCAGCCCGACAGATTCTCACCCTGGAAACACCATATATTTT	CASSPTDSHPGNTIYF
TRBJ1-5	many	TRBD1	TRBV6-1	TGTGCCAGCAGGCCGGGACAGAATCAGCCCCAGCATTTT	CASRPGQNQPQHF
TRBJ2-1	few	TRBD1	TRBV9	TGTGCCAGCAGCCGCGCGGGACAGGAGACAGGGGAGCAGTTCTTC	CASSRAGQETGEQFF
TRBJ1-6	many	-	TRBV2	TGTGCCAGATCTAATTCAGGGGTTTTTGATTCACCCCTCCACTTT	CARSNSGVFDSPLHF
TRBJ1-6	many	-	TRBV20-1	TGCAGTGCTAGAGACCGACTAGACACCCCATTAGGGTCACCCCTCCACTTT	CSARDRLDTPLGSPLHF
TRBJ2-3	many	TRBD2	TRBV12-3/TRBV12-4	TGTGCCAGCAGTTCCACTAGCGGGATTAGCACAGATACGCAGTATTTT	CASSSTSGISTDTQYF
TRBJ2-3	many	-	TRBV10-2	TGCGCCAGCAGTGAAGGTCGTGCCACAGATACGCAGTATTTT	CASSEGRATDTQYF
TRBJ2-7	few	TRBD1	TRBV28	TGTGCCAGCACCGACGCCGGGACAGACTACGAGCAGTACTTC	CASTDAGTDYEQYF
TRBJ2-3	many	-	TRBV6-2/TRBV6-3	TGTGCCAGCAGTTACTCGGACAGCACAGATACGCAGTATTTT	CASSYSDSTDTQYF
TRBJ2-1	few	TRBD2	TRBV18	TGTGCCAGCTCACCTGGACTAGCGGACGCTAATGAGCAGTTCTTC	CASSPGLADANEQFF
TRBJ2-7	few	TRBD1	TRBV6-5	TGTGCCAGCAGTTCAGGGGGTAGGCTGGCAGGCTACGAGCAGTACTTC	CASSSGGRLAGYEQYF
TRBJ2-1	few	-	TRBV7-9	TGTGCCAGCAGCTTAGCTACTGGGACGGGAGTTGAGCAGTTCTTC	CASSLATGTGVEQFF
TRBJ1-1	many	-	TRBV29-1	TGCAGCGTTGTCTCTTTAGCTGAAGCTTTCTTT	CSVVSLAEAFF
TRBJ1-6	few	-	TRBV4-3	TGCGCCAGCAGCCAGAGCTCCTATAATTCACCCCTCCACTTT	CASSQSSYNSPLHF
TRBJ2-5	few	TRBD1	TRBV20-1	TGCAGTGCTAGAGATGGACAGGGGGCTATGGAGACCCAGTACTTC	CSARDGQGAMETQYF
TRBJ1-2	-	TRBD1	TRBV24-1	TGTGCCACCAGTTCCTCAGAGGTCCCAGGGGGCGGCTACACCTTC	CATSSSEVPGGGYTF
TRBJ2-7	many	-	TRBV10-3	TGTGCCATCAGTGAGTCTGCGTACGAGCAGTACTTC	CAISESAYEQYF
TRBJ1-2	many	-	TRBV28	TGTGCCAGCAGCGGAAAACAGGATTTCTATGGCTACACCTTC	CASSGKQDFYGYTF
TRBJ2-5	many	-	TRBV3-1	TGTGCCAGCAGCCAAGTTCAGCGAGGGGAGACCCAGTACTTC	CASSQVQRGETQYF
TRBJ2-1	-	-	TRBV7-9	TGTGCCAGCAGCTTGCAGGAACCCCTTCTTCGCAATGAGCAGTTCTTC	CASSLQEPLLRNEQFF
TRBJ2-4	-	-	TRBV11-1	TGTGCCAGCAGCTTGGGTCGTGGGAGTCAATACATTCAGTACTTC	CASSLGRGSQYIQYF
TRBJ1-5	many	TRBD1	TRBV27	TGTGCCAGCAGTTTGCGTTCAGGGGGTGGTCAGCCCCAGCATTTT	CASSLRSGGGQPQHF
TRBJ2-7	many	-	TRBV27	TGTGCCAGCAGTTCGGAGGAGGGGGCGGGTGAGCAGTACTTC	CASSSEEGAGEQYF
TRBJ2-7	many	-	TRBV12-3/TRBV12-4	TGTGCCAGCAGTTTATGGGGGGCTGGGGCCTACGAGCAGTACTTC	CASSLWGAGAYEQYF
TRBJ1-5	-	-	TRBV12-3/TRBV12-4	TGTGCCAGCACCGTAGACAGGCTTCAGCCCCAGCATTTT	CASTVDRLQPQHF
TRBJ1-2	many	TRBD1	TRBV6-5	TGTGCCAGCACTTACAGGGGAGACTATGGCTACACCTTC	CASTYRGDYGYTF
TRBJ1-3	few	-	TRBV30	TGTGCCTGGAGTGTATGGGGACGAGACACCATATATTTT	CAWSVWGRDTIYF